This T cell receptor beta chain came from a study of shared clonotypes between healthy human individuals. Study outcomes and limitations: Blood was the only sampled material, and tissue repertoires likely differ.

TCRdb's table, derived via immunoSEQ multiplex PCR, lists solely in-frame clones and lacks some. The sample includes about 2.4 million clones, 93% of them seen just once. Of note for this clone: The antigen remains unidentified.

The germline V gene has CDR1 SGHDN and CDR2 FVKESK. The CDR3 contains 12 residues. V lost 1 base, J lost 8 bases, and 5 bases lay in between. This TCR came from a man aged 18 to 35 in good health. Some clones in this sample may be carry-over from other donors' samples. The sequenced sample consisted of naive CD4+ T cells from PBMCs. The subset denotes: CD45RA+ positively selected. The chain combines TRBV14 with TRBJ2-2; D is undetermined. CDR3 nucleotide sequence: TGTGCCAGCAGCCAAGCGAGGGGGGAGCTGTTTTTT. It yields the protein CASSQARGELFF.